What follows is one TCR beta chain and its context. Germline CDR1 is MNHEY and CDR2 is SMNVEV (reference sequence). With 0 bases removed from V and 7 bases from J, the gap between germline ends came to 7 bases. The CDR3 is 14 amino acids. The source of the sample is a study of CD8+ T cells in alopecia areata. Treatment meaning: oral pan-JAK inhibitor, 5-10 mg twice daily. RNA was isolated and reverse transcribed to cDNA, the sequencing template. TCRdb's copy holds only in-frame clones and misses some; the assay was immunoSEQ multiplex PCR. The repertoire includes fewer than 150,000 clones, roughly 80% of them detected once, and around 25% sits in the top ten.

The gene calls are TRBV27 and TRBJ1-6; D is unresolved. Source: CD8+ T cells sorted from blood, taken at week 4, from a patient treated with tofacitinib. This sequence originates from a human donor with alopecia areata. The CDR3 sequence: CASSLSALNSPLHF. The DNA of the CDR3 is TGTGCCAGCAGTTTATCGGCCCTAAATTCACCCCTCCACTTT.